These 9 T cell receptor beta chains share one sample of origin, sequenced in a study of T cell responses to AZD1222 COVID-19 vaccine. The assay was immunoSEQ multiplex PCR, and TCRdb's table has in-frame clones only and misses some. The sample contains around 84,000 clones, 85% to 90% of which appear only once. The source was peripheral blood, collected on day 0 of AZD1222 vaccination. These receptors all come from an adult in good health.

V gene TRBV4-1 combines with J gene TRBJ2-7, with 9 bases aligning to TRBD1. V shed 1 base and J 4 bases; nucleotides not matched to a gene: 14. The CDR3 consists of 18 residues. CDR1 is MGHRA and CDR2 is YSYEKL in the germline V gene. The CDR3 nucleotides are TGCGCCAGCAGCCAAGGCGACTTCATTGGACAGGGGAATTACGAGCAGTACTTC. Protein: CASSQGDFIGQGNYEQYF.

The CDR3 loop is CASSPAEGNQPQHF. The CDR3 DNA is TGTGCCAGCAGTCCGGCTGAAGGGAATCAGCCCCAGCATTTT. The rearrangement links TRBV7-9 to TRBJ1-5; D is unresolved. The V gene's germline CDR1 is SEHNR and CDR2 FQNEAQ (reference sequence). The CDR3 is 14 residues long. V was clipped by 6 bases and J by 4 bases, with 13 bases between them.

This chain uses TRBV4-1 with TRBJ2-1; 14 bases agree with TRBD2. The CDR3 runs 16 residues. Germline lookup yields CDR1 MGHRA and CDR2 YSYEKL. V trimming: 3 bases; J trimming: 6 bases; junction bases outside the gene matches: 4. The CDR3 loop is CASSHLTSGRANEQFF. As DNA, the CDR3 is TGCGCCAGCAGCCACCTGACTAGCGGGAGGGCCAATGAGCAGTTCTTC.

The chain is built from TRBV7-9 and TRBJ2-3; no clear D. V lost 4 bases and J 0 bases, leaving 5 bases between the germline ends. The germline V gene has CDR1 SEHNR and CDR2 FQNEAQ (reference sequence). CDR3 length: 13 amino acids. The CDR3 is CASSSLSTDTQYF. For the CDR3, the DNA is TGTGCCAGCAGCTCCCTTAGCACAGATACGCAGTATTTT.

This clone was picked up one time. The rearrangement joins TRBV9 to TRBJ1-6; D may be TRBD1 (5 bases). Between the trimmed V and J ends, which lost 0 bases and 7 bases, there was a span of 11 bases. CDR1 is SGDLS, CDR2 YYNGEE, per germline. This CDR3 spans 15 amino acids. The CDR3 DNA is TGTGCCAGCAGCGTAGGGACAAGAGGGAATTCACCCCTCCACTTT. Encoded protein: CASSVGTRGNSPLHF.

The CDR3 region has the DNA TGTGCCAGCAAATACGGACAGGGGCGAGATCAGCCCCAGCATTTT. It is translated as CASKYGQGRDQPQHF. The rearrangement uses TRBV6-5 and TRBJ1-5, with 9 bases matching TRBD1. This CDR3 spans 15 amino acids. Germline V lookup: CDR1 MNHEY, CDR2 SVGAGI. J was trimmed by 5 bases and V by 7 bases; bases with no gene match: 9.

The chain employs TRBV18 and TRBJ2-3; TRBD1 matches at 8 bases. CDR3 length: 15 residues. The V gene end was trimmed by 3 bases and the J gene end by 1 base; junction bases not matched to a gene: 3. Germline values: CDR1 KGHSH, CDR2 LQKENI. The CDR3 loop reads CASSPVTGGTDTQYF. The CDR3 DNA reads TGTGCCAGCTCACCCGTGACAGGGGGCACAGATACGCAGTATTTT.

This clone was recorded a few times. The chain carries TRBV6-2 or TRBV6-3 and TRBJ2-7; 7 nucleotides match TRBD2. There are 17 residues in the CDR3. The junction had 11 bases not matched to a gene; V was cut back by 0 bases and J by 3 bases. The V gene's germline CDR1 is MNHEY and CDR2 SVGEGT. The CDR3 coding sequence is TGTGCCAGCAGTTACTCGAGTAGAGGGCTAGCGGACTACGAGCAGTACTTC. Amino acid sequence: CASSYSSRGLADYEQYF.

The J gene is TRBJ2-3, the V gene TRBV6-5; D is possibly TRBD1 or TRBD2 (5 bases each). V gave up 4 bases and J gave up 2 bases, with 13 bases separating them. Germline CDR1 reads MNHEY; CDR2 reads SVGAGI. The CDR3 is 15 amino acids. In nucleotides, the CDR3 is TGTGCCAGCAGTTGGGGGATAGCCGACACAGATACGCAGTATTTT. It encodes CASSWGIADTDTQYF.